Listed below are T cell receptor beta chains from one sample, sequenced in a study of blood T cell repertoires in COVID-19. Generated by immunoSEQ multiplex PCR, the TCRdb table keeps only in-frame clones and is missing some. The table lists more than 200,000 clones, roughly 80% of them singletons. Specimen: peripheral blood. These TCRs come from an elderly woman with acute or convalescent COVID-19. Both conserved end residues are part of each CDR3. Fields, in order: J gene, D gene, V gene, clone size, CDR3 protein, CDR3 DNA. D genes are given only for firm matches. Size tells how often a clone was seen (once, few, many) or the class of an expanded clone, and some rows leave it out.

j_call: TRBJ1-1
d_call: .
v_call: TRBV19
clone_size: .
cdr3_aa: CASSIKRSRGTEAFF
cdr3_nt: TGTGCCAGTAGTATAAAGCGGTCCCGGGGCACTGAAGCTTTCTTT

j_call: TRBJ2-1
d_call: TRBD2
v_call: TRBV5-4
clone_size: .
cdr3_aa: CASSLRSGGPNEQFF
cdr3_nt: TGTGCCAGCAGCTTGCGTAGCGGGGGACCCAATGAGCAGTTCTTC

j_call: TRBJ2-3
d_call: .
v_call: TRBV3-1/TRBV3-2
clone_size: .
cdr3_aa: CASSQSRDTQYF
cdr3_nt: TGTGCCAGCAGCCAGAGCCGTGATACGCAGTATTTT

j_call: TRBJ1-2
d_call: .
v_call: TRBV5-4
clone_size: once
cdr3_aa: CASSPSTTGFGYTF
cdr3_nt: TGTGCCAGCAGCCCTTCCACCACAGGGTTCGGCTACACCTTC

j_call: TRBJ2-7
d_call: TRBD2
v_call: TRBV11-2
clone_size: .
cdr3_aa: CASSSLTSGSSYEQYF
cdr3_nt: TGTGCCAGCAGCTCGTTGACTAGCGGGAGTTCGTACGAGCAGTACTTC

j_call: TRBJ2-1
d_call: TRBD1
v_call: TRBV5-1
clone_size: .
cdr3_aa: CASSLPGQGRNEQFF
cdr3_nt: TGCGCCAGCAGCTTGCCTGGACAGGGTAGGAATGAGCAGTTCTTC

j_call: TRBJ2-1
d_call: .
v_call: TRBV20-1
clone_size: once
cdr3_aa: CSASLLVVYNEQFF
cdr3_nt: TGCAGTGCTAGTCTACTAGTGGTTTACAATGAGCAGTTCTTC

j_call: TRBJ1-1
d_call: .
v_call: TRBV6-5
clone_size: once
cdr3_aa: CASSEGRGTEAFF
cdr3_nt: TGTGCCAGCTCCGAGGGCAGGGGTACTGAAGCTTTCTTT

j_call: TRBJ1-6
d_call: .
v_call: TRBV2
clone_size: .
cdr3_aa: CASSLAWGVDSPLHF
cdr3_nt: TGTGCCAGCAGTCTCGCGTGGGGAGTAGATTCACCCCTCCACTTT

j_call: TRBJ2-7
d_call: .
v_call: TRBV2
clone_size: .
cdr3_aa: CASNLGLPPYEQYF
cdr3_nt: TGTGCCAGCAATCTAGGACTACCCCCTTACGAGCAGTACTTC

j_call: TRBJ2-5
d_call: .
v_call: TRBV21-1
clone_size: .
cdr3_aa: CASSKKAQQRAPQETQYF
cdr3_nt: TGTGCCAGCAGCAAAAAGGCCCAACAGCGGGCGCCCCAAGAGACCCAGTACTTC

j_call: TRBJ2-7
d_call: TRBD1
v_call: TRBV3-1/TRBV3-2
clone_size: .
cdr3_aa: CASSQGVQGAYEQYF
cdr3_nt: TGTGCCAGCAGCCAGGGAGTACAGGGGGCTTACGAGCAGTACTTC

j_call: TRBJ1-4
d_call: .
v_call: TRBV6-5
clone_size: .
cdr3_aa: CASSSGSLRKLFF
cdr3_nt: TGTGCCAGCAGTTCCGGGTCTCTGAGGAAACTGTTTTTT

j_call: TRBJ1-4
d_call: .
v_call: TRBV27
clone_size: .
cdr3_aa: CASSLKGMTATNEKLFF
cdr3_nt: TGTGCCAGCAGTTTAAAGGGTATGACAGCAACTAATGAAAAACTGTTTTTT

j_call: TRBJ1-3
d_call: TRBD1
v_call: TRBV18
clone_size: .
cdr3_aa: CASSPVTGVGSGNTIYF
cdr3_nt: TGTGCCAGCTCACCAGTGACAGGGGTGGGCTCTGGAAACACCATATATTTT

j_call: TRBJ2-3
d_call: TRBD2
v_call: TRBV5-1
clone_size: .
cdr3_aa: CASSRRLAASTDTQYF
cdr3_nt: TGCGCCAGCAGCCGAAGACTAGCGGCCAGCACAGATACGCAGTATTTT

j_call: TRBJ1-3
d_call: .
v_call: TRBV11-2
clone_size: .
cdr3_aa: CASSHEPGGNTIYF
cdr3_nt: TGTGCCAGCAGCCACGAACCGGGGGGAAACACCATATATTTT

j_call: TRBJ2-1
d_call: TRBD2
v_call: TRBV11-2
clone_size: .
cdr3_aa: CASSYTTGGSSYNEQFF
cdr3_nt: TGTGCCAGCAGCTACACTACCGGGGGGAGCTCCTACAATGAGCAGTTCTTC

j_call: TRBJ2-1
d_call: .
v_call: TRBV11-3
clone_size: .
cdr3_aa: CASSLEGASNEQFF
cdr3_nt: TGTGCCAGCAGCTTAGAGGGGGCGAGCAATGAGCAGTTCTTC

j_call: TRBJ1-3
d_call: .
v_call: TRBV7-9
clone_size: .
cdr3_aa: CASSRVAVYSGNTIYF
cdr3_nt: TGTGCCAGCAGCCGGGTGGCAGTTTACTCTGGAAACACCATATATTTT

j_call: TRBJ1-1
d_call: TRBD1
v_call: TRBV7-9
clone_size: few
cdr3_aa: CASSPSRGTGDHRSEAFF
cdr3_nt: TGTGCCAGCAGCCCTTCCCGGGGGACAGGAGATCATCGAAGTGAAGCTTTCTTT

j_call: TRBJ1-2
d_call: TRBD1
v_call: TRBV30
clone_size: once
cdr3_aa: CAWRAGGFGYTF
cdr3_nt: TGTGCCTGGAGGGCAGGGGGCTTTGGCTACACCTTC

j_call: TRBJ2-2
d_call: TRBD1
v_call: TRBV2
clone_size: .
cdr3_aa: CASSGDSRELFF
cdr3_nt: TGTGCCAGCAGTGGGGACAGCCGGGAGCTGTTTTTT

j_call: TRBJ2-2
d_call: TRBD2
v_call: TRBV6-1
clone_size: .
cdr3_aa: CASSESGGNTGELFF
cdr3_nt: TGTGCCAGCAGTGAATCGGGAGGAAACACCGGGGAGCTGTTTTTT

j_call: TRBJ2-7
d_call: .
v_call: TRBV5-6
clone_size: few
cdr3_aa: CASSFSPHKKPYEQYF
cdr3_nt: TGTGCCAGCAGCTTCTCTCCCCACAAGAAACCCTACGAGCAGTACTTC

j_call: TRBJ1-5
d_call: TRBD1
v_call: TRBV28
clone_size: .
cdr3_aa: CASTLPTGTNQPQHF
cdr3_nt: TGTGCCAGCACCCTCCCGACAGGGACCAATCAGCCCCAGCATTTT

j_call: TRBJ1-3
d_call: TRBD1
v_call: TRBV18
clone_size: .
cdr3_aa: CASSQGTAVSGNTIYF
cdr3_nt: TGTGCCAGCTCACAAGGGACAGCCGTCTCTGGAAACACCATATATTTT

j_call: TRBJ2-7
d_call: .
v_call: TRBV30
clone_size: .
cdr3_aa: CAWSKTPSYEQYF
cdr3_nt: TGTGCCTGGAGTAAAACTCCCTCCTACGAGCAGTACTTC

j_call: TRBJ2-1
d_call: .
v_call: TRBV19
clone_size: .
cdr3_aa: CASTDPGRGRYEQFF
cdr3_nt: TGTGCCAGTACCGATCCGGGGCGGGGGCGTTATGAGCAGTTCTTC

j_call: TRBJ2-1
d_call: .
v_call: TRBV4-2
clone_size: .
cdr3_aa: CASSQDQGGAEQFF
cdr3_nt: TGTGCCAGCAGCCAAGATCAGGGGGGCGCTGAGCAGTTCTTC

j_call: TRBJ1-2
d_call: TRBD1
v_call: TRBV15
clone_size: .
cdr3_aa: CATSRPTGQGAFGYTF
cdr3_nt: TGTGCCACCAGCAGACCTACGGGACAGGGGGCGTTTGGCTACACCTTC

j_call: TRBJ2-7
d_call: TRBD1
v_call: TRBV5-1
clone_size: .
cdr3_aa: CASSSPTGILREQYF
cdr3_nt: TGCGCCAGCAGCTCTCCGACAGGGATACTACGTGAGCAGTACTTC

j_call: TRBJ1-3
d_call: .
v_call: TRBV13
clone_size: once
cdr3_aa: CASRITGVSGNTIYF
cdr3_nt: TGTGCCAGCAGAATAACAGGCGTCTCTGGAAACACCATATATTTT

j_call: TRBJ1-5
d_call: .
v_call: TRBV10-1
clone_size: .
cdr3_aa: CASRPGPGNNQPQHF
cdr3_nt: TGCGCCAGCAGGCCGGGCCCGGGGAACAATCAGCCCCAGCATTTT

j_call: TRBJ1-2
d_call: .
v_call: TRBV28
clone_size: .
cdr3_aa: CASSFRQTSYGYTF
cdr3_nt: TGTGCCAGCAGTTTCCGACAAACGAGCTATGGCTACACCTTC

j_call: TRBJ1-2
d_call: TRBD1
v_call: TRBV7-3
clone_size: .
cdr3_aa: CASSKGGTGQMLGGGYTF
cdr3_nt: TGTGCCAGCAGCAAAGGCGGGACAGGGCAAATGTTAGGGGGTGGCTACACCTTC

j_call: TRBJ2-1
d_call: .
v_call: TRBV12-3/TRBV12-4
clone_size: .
cdr3_aa: CASSLPGSGQFF
cdr3_nt: TGTGCCAGCAGTTTACCAGGCAGTGGGCAGTTCTTC

j_call: TRBJ1-1
d_call: .
v_call: TRBV7-8
clone_size: .
cdr3_aa: CASSLVDGSTEAFF
cdr3_nt: TGTGCCAGCAGCTTAGTCGACGGGAGCACTGAAGCTTTCTTT

j_call: TRBJ2-3
d_call: .
v_call: TRBV14
clone_size: once
cdr3_aa: CASSHRQGSDTQYF
cdr3_nt: TGTGCCAGCAGCCACCGGCAGGGCTCAGATACGCAGTATTTT

j_call: TRBJ1-1
d_call: .
v_call: TRBV18
clone_size: .
cdr3_aa: CASSAGEWTEAFF
cdr3_nt: TGTGCCAGCTCAGCAGGGGAATGGACTGAAGCTTTCTTT